This TCR beta chain derives from a study of regulatory T cells in long-lasting Graves disease (dated by TCRdb to the early 2020s). General notes on the study: Persistent Graves' disease meant more than 5 years of antithyroid drug treatment with TSH receptor autoantibodies that stayed positive. The study was conducted in China and was registered as a clinical trial. Persistent Graves' disease patients were compared with newly diagnosed Graves' disease patients by peripheral blood TCR sequencing and RNA sequencing. A total of roughly 35 samples were covered by TCR sequencing, comprising 13 persistent and roughly 20 newly diagnosed Graves' disease patients. On average, persistent Graves' disease patients in the clinical cohort had been on antithyroid drugs for around ten years. The study at large found these results: Persistent disease showed preferential use of TRBV28, TRBJ1-2 and TRBJ2-5, whereas newly diagnosed disease favored TRBV20-1 and TRBJ2-1. The study examined only peripheral blood because the primary lesion, thyroid tissue, could not be accessed. Patients with persistent disease shared more public clonotypes (around 2,500) than newly diagnosed patients did (966). Sequencing and analysis were restricted to the TCR beta chain. The small sample size was acknowledged by the authors as a limitation that may reduce accuracy. Lower TCR Shannon entropy and fewer highly expanded clones were observed in persistent Graves' disease patients than in newly diagnosed patients, which suggested clonal expansion.

Concerning this clonotype itself: There is no known antigen for this receptor. A much larger clone sits a single nucleotide away, making a read error possible.

The library came from multiplex PCR. Reads for this sample came from an Illumina HiSeq 4000. CDR3 regions were amplified by Arm-PCR with iRepertoire HTBI primers to construct TCR beta libraries. Before sequencing, the PCR products went through gel purification. Processing in the source paper ran as follows. Gene usage analysis of CDR3 amino acid clonotypes used the approximately 62 TRBV and around 14 TRBJ segments found across samples. Filtered high-quality paired reads were merged into contigs using COPE and FqMerger. Contigs were aligned with BLAST to IMGT TRBV, TRBD and TRBJ reference genes, and CDR3 was defined per IMGT. Clonotypes above 0.1% frequency were classified as highly expanded clones. Shannon entropy served as the measure of repertoire diversity, while the Gini coefficient captured V-J evenness. Clonotypes shared by more than one individual were considered public. Through fastp at Q25 and MiXCR, TCRdb rebuilt clones from the public reads, retaining in-frame beta chains. Each CDR3 protein gets just one entry, which takes the most common genes and DNA from the rows behind it. TCRdb, rather than the study authors, made the V and J calls. The sample profile shows roughly 450,000 distinct CDR3 sequences; 20% to 25% of them were found once. The ten top clones hold roughly 13% of the sample.

The meaning of the sample's time point label: persistent/refractory GD, antithyroid drugs over 5 years with positive TRAb. For both TCR sequencing and RNA sequencing, RNA was extracted from PBMCs using TRIzol. Graves' disease was diagnosed according to American Thyroid Association guidelines. Recruitment of patients was carried out at an endocrinology department in Xi'an, China. Each patient gave approximately 10 milliliters of peripheral blood, collected in an EDTA anticoagulant tube. PBMCs were isolated by Ficoll Paque Plus density gradient separation without further T cell sorting. An Agilent 2100 Bioanalyzer and agarose gel were used to check RNA quality, and a NanoDrop 2000 was used to measure RNA concentration. Spanning cysteine to phenylalanine, the CDR3 consists of 14 amino acids. Left in the record is the CDR3 DNA by itself, 42 bases read in frame from the first base. CDR1 SQVTM and CDR2 ANQGSEA are derived from the germline V gene.

This receptor chain uses TRBV29-1 and TRBJ2-7, with the D call perhaps TRBD1 or TRBD2, as 5 bases match in each case. The sample was peripheral blood mononuclear cells (PBMCs), taken when the disease was refractory, from a patient treated with antithyroid drugs. The sequence came from a female donor with Graves disease. The CDR3 loop reads CSVGIRDGRYGQYF. The DNA sequence is TGCAGCGTTGGGATCCGGGACGGACGCTACGGGCAGTACTTC.